Described below is a single TCR beta chain sequence and its context. The antigen it binds to is not known. The record has no base qualities; no much larger clone is one base away. The germline V and J ends show losses of 1 base and 0 bases respectively, and no gene match explains 10 bases of the junction. From the germline V gene (reference sequence), CDR1 is GTSNPN and CDR2 is SVGIG. From cysteine to phenylalanine, the CDR3 is 18 amino acids long. Just CDR3 DNA is preserved here, 54 bases in frame from base 1. This record comes from a study of graft-versus-host responses after intestinal transplantation (dated by TCRdb to 2020 to 2023). At the level of the whole study: Multivisceral, liver-intestinal, or isolated intestinal transplants were received by the recipients. Anti-thymocyte globulin induction was given to all recipients, followed by maintenance tacrolimus and steroids for 2 to 3 years. After intestinal transplantation, graft-versus-host and host-versus-graft alloreactive T cell clones were followed in the graft, circulation and bone marrow using bulk TCR-beta CDR3 sequencing. To identify alloreactive clones, pre-transplant mixed lymphocyte reaction products were sequenced and then compared with unstimulated pre-transplant donor and recipient T cells. Of the 20 to 30 intestinal transplant recipients enrolled in the cohort, one of whom was a retransplant, 3 patients without pretransplant specimens were excluded. Donor T cell macrochimerism was defined as a peak of at least 4% donor T cells among recipient peripheral blood mononuclear cells. Samples from a few later patients were sequenced in-house on an Illumina MiSeq with MiXCR processing rather than by the commercial service.

Libraries were made using the immunoSEQ multiplex PCR assay. For most patients, genomic DNA was isolated using the Qiagen DNeasy Blood and Tissue Kit and was shipped frozen to Adaptive Biotechnologies for TCR sequencing. For most patients, high-throughput TCR-beta CDR3 sequencing of genomic DNA was performed by Adaptive Biotechnologies. On the study's bioinformatics: TCR sequencing data for approximately 19 patients were retrieved from Adaptive's ImmunoSEQ software; three other patients were processed with MiXCR and VDJtools. CD4 versus CD8 sorting errors were corrected by removing sequences found in both subsets at a frequency ratio below 5:1. CDR3 nucleotide sequences shared by donor and recipient were removed because the origin of these sequences could not be assigned. To be classed as alloreactive, a clone needed at least 2-fold expansion over unstimulated cells and a minimum CFSE-low frequency of 0.002% (template counts) or 0.001% (read counts). A clone was considered mappable if detected in the sequenced pre-transplant spleen, lymph node, or MLR CFSE-low populations of the donor or recipient. The cumulative frequency of alloreactive clones was calculated as a percentage of all sequences, weighted by copy number. TCRdb stores this immuneACCESS table with in-frame sequences only. Part of the clones is absent; in the studies checked, under half of the shortfall reflects unresolved V genes, and no reason is known for the rest. Clone size and V and J calls were adopted from that table, with D and trimming inferred from the DNA. The sample table contains tens of thousands of clones; only one count was recorded for about 93% of them. The biggest ten clones account for around 0.49% of the sample.

General conclusions and limits of the study: GvH clones were detected in recipient bone marrow, and some appeared earlier in ileal mucosa or blood, consistent with an intestinal mucosal origin. In the allografts of patients with donor T cell macrochimerism, GvH to HvG T cell clonal ratios were high. Peak levels of circulating GvH clones were associated with declines in HvG clones early after transplant. The conclusions were limited by the relatively low number and heterogeneity of the intestinal transplant patients.

The label giving this sample's time point can be read as: cells obtained before transplantation from donor or recipient. CD3+CD4+ and CD3+CD8+ populations were FACS-sorted from unstimulated pre-transplant donor and recipient cells taken from spleen or lymph nodes. The chain couples TRBV30 to TRBJ1-5, with 9 bases aligning to TRBD1. This clonotype was obtained from a human donor who received an intestinal transplant. This specimen consisted of unstimulated CD8+ T cells sorted from spleen or lymph node cells, obtained before intestinal transplant. The bases are TGTGCCTGGAGTGGAGGGACAGGGACATCTAATAGCAATCAGCCCCAGCATTTT. Its coded protein is CAWSGGTGTSNSNQPQHF.